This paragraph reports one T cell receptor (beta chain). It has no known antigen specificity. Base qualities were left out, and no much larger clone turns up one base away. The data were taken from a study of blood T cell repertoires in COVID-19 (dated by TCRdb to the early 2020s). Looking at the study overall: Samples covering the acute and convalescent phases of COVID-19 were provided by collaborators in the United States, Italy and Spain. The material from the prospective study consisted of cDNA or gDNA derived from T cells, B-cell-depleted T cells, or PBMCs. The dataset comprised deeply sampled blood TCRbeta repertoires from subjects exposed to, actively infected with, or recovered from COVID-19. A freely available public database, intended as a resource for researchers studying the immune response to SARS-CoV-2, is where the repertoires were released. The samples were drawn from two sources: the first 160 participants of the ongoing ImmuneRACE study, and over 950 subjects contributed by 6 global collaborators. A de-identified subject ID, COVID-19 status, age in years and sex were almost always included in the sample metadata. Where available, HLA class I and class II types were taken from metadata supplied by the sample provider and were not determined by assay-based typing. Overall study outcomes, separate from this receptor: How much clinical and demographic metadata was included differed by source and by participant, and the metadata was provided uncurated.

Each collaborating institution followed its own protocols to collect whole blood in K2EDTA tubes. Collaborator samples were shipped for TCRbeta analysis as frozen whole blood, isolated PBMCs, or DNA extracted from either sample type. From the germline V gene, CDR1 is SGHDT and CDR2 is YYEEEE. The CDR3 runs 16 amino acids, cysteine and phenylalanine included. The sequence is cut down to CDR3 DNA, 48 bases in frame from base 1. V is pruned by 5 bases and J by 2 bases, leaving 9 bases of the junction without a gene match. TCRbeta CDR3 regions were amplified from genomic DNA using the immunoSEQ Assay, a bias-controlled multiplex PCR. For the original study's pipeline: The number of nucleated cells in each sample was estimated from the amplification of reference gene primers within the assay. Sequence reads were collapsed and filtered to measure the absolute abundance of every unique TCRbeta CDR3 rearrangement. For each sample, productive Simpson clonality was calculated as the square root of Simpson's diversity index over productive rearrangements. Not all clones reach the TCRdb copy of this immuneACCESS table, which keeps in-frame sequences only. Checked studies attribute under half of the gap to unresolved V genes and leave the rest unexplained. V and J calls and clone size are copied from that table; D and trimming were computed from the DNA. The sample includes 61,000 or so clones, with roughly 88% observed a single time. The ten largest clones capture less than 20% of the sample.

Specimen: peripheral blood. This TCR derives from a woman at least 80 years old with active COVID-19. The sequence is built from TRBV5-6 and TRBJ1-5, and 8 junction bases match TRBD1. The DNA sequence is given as TGTGCCAGCAGTTCTTACAGGGGGGGAGGCAATCAGCCCCAGCATTTT. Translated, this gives CASSSYRGGGNQPQHF.